This T cell receptor (beta chain) was observed in a study of T cells expressing NK-cell markers. As for the study in general: The sequencing cohort of eight donors included seven HCMV-seropositive individuals and one seronegative individual.

TCRdb reprocessed the 5' RACE reads and stores each CDR3 protein as one record, lacking DNA. The sample spans around 110,000 distinct CDR3 sequences; the ten largest clones claim about 18%. The germline V gene has CDR1 SQVTM and CDR2 ANQGSEA. CDR3 size: 13 residues. The chain carries TRBV29-1 and TRBJ2-1. The receptor was derived from a woman between 18 and 75 years old in good health. Sequencing used blood T cells: a sorted CD56 or NKG2C T cell subset, CD4+ or CD8+ T cells, or bulk PBMC T cells (not recorded which). Here the CDR3 reads CSVDDSSYNEQFF.